The present TCR beta chain was sequenced within a study of vaccination and CD4 T cells after COVID-19. Study-level background: The cells in question were stimulated using overlapping spike peptides derived from SARS-CoV-2, HCoV-NL63, HCoV-OC43 and HCoV-229E. Study-wide results and limits: A nonsignificant median increase from around 20 to 38 SARS-CoV-2-reactive clonotypes was observed.

The treatment: roughly 10-day PBMC culture with coronavirus spike peptide pools or control peptides (ViraFEST assay). V lost 5 bases and J lost 3; bases outside the gene matches: 6. The CDR3 is 15 amino acids. Germline V lookup: CDR1 SGHTA, CDR2 FQGNSA. The Oncomine TCR Beta short-read assay was what sequenced the DNA obtained from cultured CD4+ T cells. MiXCR, run by TCRdb on the PCR reads, gives a single entry per CDR3 protein. This sample has over 15,000 distinct CDR3 sequences; about 32% occur once, and the top ten carry 15%. This clonotype was observed a few times. Its antigen is currently unknown.

The sample comprised cultured CD4+ T cells from blood. The rearrangement uses TRBV7-2 and TRBJ2-3; TRBD1 matches at 9 bases. The source is a human donor with COVID-19. CDR3 DNA: TGTGCCAGCAGCGGGACAGGGATTGAAACAGATACGCAGTATTTT. Translation gives CASSGTGIETDTQYF.